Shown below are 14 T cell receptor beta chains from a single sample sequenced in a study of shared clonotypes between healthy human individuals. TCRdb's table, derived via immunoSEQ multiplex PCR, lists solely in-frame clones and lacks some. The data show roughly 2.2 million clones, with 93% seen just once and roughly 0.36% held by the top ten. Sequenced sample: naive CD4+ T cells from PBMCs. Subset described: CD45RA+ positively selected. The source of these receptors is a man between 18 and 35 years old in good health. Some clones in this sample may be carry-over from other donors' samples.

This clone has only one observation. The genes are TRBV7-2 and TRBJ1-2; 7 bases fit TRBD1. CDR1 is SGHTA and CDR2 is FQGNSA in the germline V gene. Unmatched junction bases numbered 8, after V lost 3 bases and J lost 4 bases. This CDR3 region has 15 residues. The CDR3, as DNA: TGTGCCAGCAGCTTGGCCCTGACAGGGCGCTATGGCTACACCTTC. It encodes CASSLALTGRYGYTF.

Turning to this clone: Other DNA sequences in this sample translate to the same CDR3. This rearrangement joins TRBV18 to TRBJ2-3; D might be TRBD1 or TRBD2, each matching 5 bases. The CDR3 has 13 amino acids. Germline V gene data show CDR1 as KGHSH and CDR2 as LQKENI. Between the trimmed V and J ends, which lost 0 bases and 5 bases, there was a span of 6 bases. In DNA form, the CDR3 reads TGTGCCAGCTCACCACCGGGGGTAGATACGCAGTATTTT. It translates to CASSPPGVDTQYF.

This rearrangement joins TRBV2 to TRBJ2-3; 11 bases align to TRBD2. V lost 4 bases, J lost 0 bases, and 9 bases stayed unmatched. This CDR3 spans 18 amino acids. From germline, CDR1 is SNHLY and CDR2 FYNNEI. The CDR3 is CASSVSGRATSSTDTQYF. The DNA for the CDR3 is TGTGCCAGCAGTGTTAGCGGGAGGGCCACGTCTAGCACAGATACGCAGTATTTT.

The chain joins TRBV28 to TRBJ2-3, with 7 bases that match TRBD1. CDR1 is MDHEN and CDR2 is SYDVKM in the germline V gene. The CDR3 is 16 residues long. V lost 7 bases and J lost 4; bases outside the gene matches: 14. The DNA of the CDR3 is TGTGCCAGCAACAGAGGGGGCCCGAGACGGCCAGATACGCAGTATTTT. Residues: CASNRGGPRRPDTQYF.

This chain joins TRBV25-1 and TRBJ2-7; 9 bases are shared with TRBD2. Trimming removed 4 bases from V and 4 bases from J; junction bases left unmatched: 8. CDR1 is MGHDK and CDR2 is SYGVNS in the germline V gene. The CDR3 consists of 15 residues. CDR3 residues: CASSAVTAGGYEQYF. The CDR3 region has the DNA TGTGCCAGCAGTGCGGTGACAGCGGGGGGTTACGAGCAGTACTTC.

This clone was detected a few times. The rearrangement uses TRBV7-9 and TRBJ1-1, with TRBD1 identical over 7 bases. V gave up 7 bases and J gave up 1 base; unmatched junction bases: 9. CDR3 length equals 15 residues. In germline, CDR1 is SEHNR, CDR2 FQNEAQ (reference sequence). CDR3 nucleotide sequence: TGTGCCAGCACCCCTCGAGGGACAGCGAACACTGAAGCTTTCTTT. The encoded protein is CASTPRGTANTEAFF.

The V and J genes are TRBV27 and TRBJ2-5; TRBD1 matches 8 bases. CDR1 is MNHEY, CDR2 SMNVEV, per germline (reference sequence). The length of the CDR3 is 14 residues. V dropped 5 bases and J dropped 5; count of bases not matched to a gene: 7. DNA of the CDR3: TGTGCCAGCAGTCCCCCCCGGGACAGGGAGACCCAGTACTTC. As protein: CASSPPRDRETQYF.

DNA of the CDR3: TGTGCCAGCAGCACCCGCGAGGGGTCTAACAGGGAGCAGTACTTC. This encodes CASSTREGSNREQYF. The rearrangement uses TRBV7-3 and TRBJ2-7; D could derive from TRBD1 or TRBD2 (5 bases each). The CDR3 length is 15 residues. The germline gives CDR1 SGHTA, CDR2 FQGTGA. V was shortened by 5 bases and J by 7 bases, with 21 bases between the two germline ends.

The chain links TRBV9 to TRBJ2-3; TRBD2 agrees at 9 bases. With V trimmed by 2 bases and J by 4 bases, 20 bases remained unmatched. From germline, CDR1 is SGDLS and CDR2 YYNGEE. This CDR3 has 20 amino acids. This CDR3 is CASSVRSSRSREGRSDTQYF. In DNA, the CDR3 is TGTGCCAGCAGCGTTCGCTCAAGTCGCTCGCGGGAGGGCCGTTCAGATACGCAGTATTTT. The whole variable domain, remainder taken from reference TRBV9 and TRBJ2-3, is DSGVTQTPKHLITATGQRVTLRCSPRSGDLSVYWYQQSLDQGLQFLIQYYNGEERAKGNILERFSAQQFPDLHSELNLSSLELGDSALYFCASSVRSSRSREGRSDTQYFGPGTRLTVL.

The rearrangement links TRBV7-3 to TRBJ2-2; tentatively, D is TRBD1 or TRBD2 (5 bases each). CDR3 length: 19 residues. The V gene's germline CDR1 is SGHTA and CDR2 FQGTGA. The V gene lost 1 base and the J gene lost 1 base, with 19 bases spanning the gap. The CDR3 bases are TGTGCCAGCAGCTTAAAAAAGGGGAGCGGACCCGTGAACACCGGGGAGCTGTTTTTT. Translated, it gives CASSLKKGSGPVNTGELFF.

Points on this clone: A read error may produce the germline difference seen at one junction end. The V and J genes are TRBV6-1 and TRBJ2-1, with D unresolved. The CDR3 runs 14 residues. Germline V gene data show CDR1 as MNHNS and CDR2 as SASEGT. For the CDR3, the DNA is TGTGCCAGCAGTGAATCTGGCAGAACCAATGGGCAGTTCTTC. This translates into CASSESGRTNGQFF.

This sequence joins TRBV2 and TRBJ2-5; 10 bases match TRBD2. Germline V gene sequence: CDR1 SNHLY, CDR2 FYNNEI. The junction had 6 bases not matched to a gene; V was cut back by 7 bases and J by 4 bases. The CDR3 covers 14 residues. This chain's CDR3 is CASNKREGRETQYF. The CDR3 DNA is TGTGCCAGCAACAAGCGGGAGGGGAGAGAGACCCAGTACTTC.

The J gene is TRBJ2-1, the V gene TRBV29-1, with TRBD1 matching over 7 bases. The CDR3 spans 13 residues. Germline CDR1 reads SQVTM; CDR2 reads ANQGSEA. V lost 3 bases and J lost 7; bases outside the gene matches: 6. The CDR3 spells CSVETATGNEQFF. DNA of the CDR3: TGCAGCGTTGAGACAGCGACAGGGAATGAGCAGTTCTTC.

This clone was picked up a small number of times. The CDR3 nucleotides read TGTGCCAGCACCGCAGGGGACTATGGCTACACCTTC. It codes for CASTAGDYGYTF. The V gene is TRBV6-1, the J gene TRBJ1-2, with D perhaps matching TRBD1 (6 bases). Germline V gene sequence: CDR1 MNHNS, CDR2 SASEGT. Trimming pared 7 bases from V and 3 bases from J, leaving 9 bases between. The CDR3 covers 12 residues.